The entry below describes one TCR beta chain. The data belong to a study of blood T cell repertoires in COVID-19. The overall study: Sources were T cells, B-cell-depleted T cells, or PBMCs; the material itself was cDNA or gDNA.

CDR1 is MRHNA and CDR2 is SNTAGT in the germline V gene. Trimming stripped 5 bases from V and 3 bases from J, with 17 bases between. The CDR3 contains 16 residues. Source study methods: Researchers report that nucleated cell counts were estimated from reference gene primer amplification. The table came from immunoSEQ multiplex PCR; TCRdb's copy has only in-frame clones and leaves some out. That table gives V, J and clone size, and the DNA gave D and trimming. The sample yields about 410,000 clones, over 75% seen once. The sequencing input was peripheral blood. V and J are TRBV6-4 and TRBJ2-1; a weak D match, TRBD2 (5 bases). The origin of this receptor is a woman aged 40 to 49 with COVID-19, enrolled during active disease. The CDR3 coding sequence is TGTGCCAGCAGTAGGGATCTTCGGGGTGGCTACAATGAGCAGTTCTTC. Translation gives CASSRDLRGGYNEQFF.